The present TCR beta chain was sequenced within a study of blood T cell repertoires in COVID-19. Study at large: Italy, Spain and the United States were the sources of the convalescent and acute COVID-19 samples. Sources were T cells, B-cell-depleted T cells, or PBMCs; the material itself was cDNA or gDNA.

V lost 2 bases and J 9 bases, leaving 15 bases between the germline ends. This CDR3 comprises 15 residues. Germline CDR1 reads SGHDT; CDR2 reads YYEEEE. Profiled with immunoSEQ multiplex PCR; TCRdb holds only in-frame clones, not every one. The top ten hold under 15% of the sample, which has hundreds of thousands of clones, almost 90% seen once. Researchers sorted participants into cohorts using their self-reported clinical history. This chain links TRBV5-6 with TRBJ2-6, with a weak D call TRBD1 (5 bases). The sample was PBMCs or T cells enriched from blood (not recorded which). The TCR sequence derives from a woman aged 45-60 years with acute COVID-19. The CDR3 DNA follows: TGTGCCAGCAGCTTTGGGGCGACAGCCCGCAACGTCCTGACTTTC. This codes for CASSFGATARNVLTF.